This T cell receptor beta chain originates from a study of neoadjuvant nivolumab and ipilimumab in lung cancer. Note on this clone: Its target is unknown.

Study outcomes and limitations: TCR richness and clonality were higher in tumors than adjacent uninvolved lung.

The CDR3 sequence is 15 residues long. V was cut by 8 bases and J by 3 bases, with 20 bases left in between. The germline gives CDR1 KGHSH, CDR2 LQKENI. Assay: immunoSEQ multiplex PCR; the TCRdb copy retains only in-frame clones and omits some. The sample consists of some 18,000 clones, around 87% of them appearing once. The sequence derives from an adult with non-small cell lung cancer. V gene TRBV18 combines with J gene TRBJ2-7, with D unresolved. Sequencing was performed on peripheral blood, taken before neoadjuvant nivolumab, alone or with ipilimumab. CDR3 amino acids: CASRMAPTADYEQYF. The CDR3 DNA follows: TGTGCCAGCCGGATGGCGCCAACGGCGGACTACGAGCAGTACTTC.